This is a list of T cell receptor beta chains from one sample in a study of CD8+ T cells in alopecia areata. Produced via immunoSEQ multiplex PCR; TCRdb's table is partial and in-frame only. The sample has around 270,000 clones; 58% are singletons. Sequenced here: CD4+ T cells sorted from blood, sampled at week 24, from a patient treated with tofacitinib. Receptors originate from a human donor with alopecia areata. Each CDR3 is given with its conserved first and last residue. D genes are given only for firm matches. Expanded clones are given a class, and other clones once, few, many or no size at all.

>NA|few|TRBV7-2|TRBJ1-2
CASSLYIGFSGYTF
TGTGCCAGCAGCTTATACATCGGGTTCTCTGGCTACACCTTC
>NA|NA|TRBV5-1|TRBJ2-5
CASSLGRAETQYF
TGCGCCAGCAGCTTGGGCAGGGCGGAGACCCAGTACTTC
>NA|NA|TRBV29-1|TRBJ2-5
CSVEGASETQYF
TGCAGCGTTGAAGGAGCCTCAGAGACCCAGTACTTC
>NA|NA|TRBV5-4|TRBJ2-3
CASSFQGSTDTQYF
TGTGCCAGCAGCTTCCAGGGAAGCACAGATACGCAGTATTTT
>TRBD1|NA|TRBV4-2|TRBJ2-7
CASSQGDRVNSYEQYF
TGTGCCAGCAGCCAAGGGGACAGGGTTAACTCCTACGAGCAGTACTTC
>TRBD1|once|TRBV25-1|TRBJ1-1
CASIQGQGDTEAFF
TGTGCCAGCATCCAGGGACAGGGTGACACTGAAGCTTTCTTT
>NA|few|TRBV7-9|TRBJ1-2
CASSLEGGLVDGYTF
TGTGCCAGCAGCTTAGAAGGAGGACTCGTCGATGGCTACACCTTC
>NA|NA|TRBV4-1|TRBJ1-2
CASSQANGIYGYTF
TGCGCCAGCAGCCAAGCCAATGGGATCTATGGCTACACCTTC
>NA|NA|TRBV29-1|TRBJ1-2
CSVAGLLRPGYTF
TGCAGCGTCGCGGGGCTTTTGCGTCCTGGCTACACCTTC
>NA|few|TRBV2|TRBJ2-2
CASSRDPNTGELFF
TGTGCCAGCAGCAGGGACCCGAACACCGGGGAGCTGTTTTTT
>TRBD2|once|TRBV11-2|TRBJ2-5
CASSPGTSGPYQETQYF
TGTGCCAGCAGCCCCGGGACTAGCGGGCCATACCAAGAGACCCAGTACTTC
>NA|NA|TRBV2|TRBJ1-3
CASRPRTGNTIYF
TGTGCCAGTCGGCCTAGGACTGGAAACACCATATATTTT
>NA|once|TRBV7-9|TRBJ2-5
CASSRTTQYF
TGTGCCAGCAGCCGTACGACCCAGTACTTC
>NA|few|TRBV15|TRBJ2-2
CATSREGNTGELFF
TGTGCCACCAGCAGGGAGGGTAACACCGGGGAGCTGTTTTTT
>NA|few|TRBV9|TRBJ1-6
CASSGTGSPLHF
TGTGCCAGCAGTGGCACTGGTTCACCCCTCCACTTT
>NA|few|TRBV7-9|TRBJ2-2
CASSFYPGELFF
TGTGCCAGCAGCTTCTATCCCGGGGAGCTGTTTTTT
>TRBD1|NA|TRBV5-4|TRBJ2-7
CASSKPGQGTYEQYF
TGTGCCAGCAGCAAACCGGGACAGGGTACCTACGAGCAGTACTTC
>NA|NA|TRBV5-1|TRBJ2-1
CASSLGFRSLYNEQFF
TGCGCCAGCAGCTTGGGATTCCGGAGCTTATACAATGAGCAGTTCTTC
>TRBD1|NA|TRBV4-2|TRBJ1-2
CASSLTGTGDDGYTF
TGTGCCAGCAGCCTAACAGGGACAGGAGATGATGGCTACACCTTC
>NA|NA|TRBV4-1|TRBJ2-5
CASSQVGLPQESQYF
TGCGCCAGCAGCCAAGTAGGACTACCCCAAGAGAGCCAGTACTTC
>NA|NA|TRBV29-1|TRBJ2-7
CSAGAGDPWSYEQYF
TGCAGCGCCGGAGCAGGGGACCCATGGTCGTACGAGCAGTACTTC
>TRBD1|NA|TRBV9|TRBJ1-2
CASSLSTGSHYGYTF
TGTGCCAGCAGCCTCTCGACAGGGAGTCACTATGGCTACACCTTC
>NA|NA|TRBV13|TRBJ2-7
CASSLSSYEQYF
TGTGCCAGCAGCCTTAGTTCATACGAGCAGTACTTC
>NA|NA|TRBV7-9|TRBJ2-7
CASSFPGNGYEQYF
TGTGCCAGCAGCTTCCCGGGGAACGGGTACGAGCAGTACTTC
>NA|NA|TRBV18|TRBJ1-6
CASTGTFNNSPLHF
TGTGCCAGCACTGGGACATTCAATAATTCACCCCTCCACTTT
>NA|NA|TRBV29-1|TRBJ1-4
CSVKGGHGTEYEKLFF
TGCAGCGTCAAAGGGGGACACGGGACCGAGTATGAAAAACTGTTTTTT
>NA|NA|TRBV6-5|TRBJ2-7
CASRRESGYEQYF
TGTGCCAGCCGCAGGGAATCTGGCTACGAGCAGTACTTC
>NA|once|TRBV9|TRBJ1-1
CASSVAGTTEAFF
TGTGCCAGCAGCGTAGCCGGCACGACTGAAGCTTTCTTT
>NA|NA|TRBV5-1|TRBJ2-7
CASSLDGSSYEQYF
TGCGCCAGCAGCTTGGATGGCAGCTCCTACGAGCAGTACTTC